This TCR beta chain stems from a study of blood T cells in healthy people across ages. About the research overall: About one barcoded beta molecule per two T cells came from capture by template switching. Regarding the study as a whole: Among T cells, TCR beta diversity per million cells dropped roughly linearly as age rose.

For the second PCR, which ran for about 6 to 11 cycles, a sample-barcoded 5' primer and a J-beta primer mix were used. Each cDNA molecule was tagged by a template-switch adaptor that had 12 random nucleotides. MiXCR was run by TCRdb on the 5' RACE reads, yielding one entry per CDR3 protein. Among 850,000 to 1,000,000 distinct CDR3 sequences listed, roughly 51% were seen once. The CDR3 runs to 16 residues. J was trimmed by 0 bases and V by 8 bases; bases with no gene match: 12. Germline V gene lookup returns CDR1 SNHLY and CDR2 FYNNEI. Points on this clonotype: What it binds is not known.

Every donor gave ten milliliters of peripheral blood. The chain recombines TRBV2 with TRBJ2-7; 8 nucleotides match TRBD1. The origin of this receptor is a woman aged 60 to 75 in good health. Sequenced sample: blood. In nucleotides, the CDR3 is TGTGCCAGCCTGGGGGTGGGACAGGACAGCTCCTACGAGCAGTACTTC. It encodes CASLGVGQDSSYEQYF.